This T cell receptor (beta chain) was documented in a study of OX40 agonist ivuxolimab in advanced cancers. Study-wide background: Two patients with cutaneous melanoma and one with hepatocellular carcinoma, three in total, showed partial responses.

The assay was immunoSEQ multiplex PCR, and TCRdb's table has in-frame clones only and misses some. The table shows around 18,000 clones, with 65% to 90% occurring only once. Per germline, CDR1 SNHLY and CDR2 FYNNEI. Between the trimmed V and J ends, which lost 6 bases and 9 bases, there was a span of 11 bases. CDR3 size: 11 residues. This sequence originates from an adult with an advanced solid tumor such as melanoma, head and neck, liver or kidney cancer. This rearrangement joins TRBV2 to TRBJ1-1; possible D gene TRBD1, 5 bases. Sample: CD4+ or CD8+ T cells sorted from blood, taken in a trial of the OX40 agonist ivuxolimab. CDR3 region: CASRGEGKAFF. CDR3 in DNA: TGTGCCAGCAGGGGAGAGGGGAAAGCTTTCTTT.